Below, one T cell receptor (beta chain) is given with its context. No antigen is known for it. This specimen belongs to a study of vaccination and CD4 T cells after COVID-19. Sequencing of cultured CD4+ T cell DNA used the Oncomine TCR Beta short-read assay. Each CDR3 protein is one row after TCRdb ran MiXCR on the PCR reads. The data contain under 30,000 distinct CDR3 sequences, around two fifths of them singletons. Per germline, CDR1 MNHNS and CDR2 SASEGT. The CDR3 extends over 12 amino acids. Trimming left V 5 bases short and J 1 base short, with 5 bases between. As to treatment: roughly ten-day PBMC culture with coronavirus spike peptide pools or control peptides (ViraFEST assay).

The source material was CD4+ T cells from blood, cultured in vitro. The rearrangement joins TRBV6-1 to TRBJ2-5; D gene unclear. This receptor was identified in a human donor who had recovered from COVID-19. CDR3 sequence: CASSRIQETQYF. The CDR3 DNA reads as TGTGCCAGCAGTAGGATCCAAGAGACCCAGTACTTC.